These 28 T cell receptor beta chains were all obtained from the same sample, sequenced in a study of long-term antiretroviral therapy in people with HIV. Assay version v3.0 of immunoSEQ was used, and it was run at survey level. TCRdb's copy holds only in-frame clones and misses some; the assay was immunoSEQ multiplex PCR. Altogether 20,000 to 25,000 clones are present, approximately 88% being singletons, with the ten largest covering around 9.5%. Sequencing used unsorted PBMCs, obtained 1.2 years after starting antiretroviral therapy. The source of these receptors is a woman aged 40-49 years with HIV.

This chain joins TRBV5-1 and TRBJ2-7; 7 nucleotides line up with TRBD1. The CDR3 is 16 amino acids. V lost 0 bases and J lost 2; bases outside the gene matches: 8. CDR1 is SGHRS, CDR2 YFSETQ, per germline. CDR3 DNA: TGCGCCAGCAGCTTGGGATGGGGACAGCCTACCTACGAGCAGTACTTC. Translation: CASSLGWGQPTYEQYF.

The V call is TRBV19, the J call TRBJ2-7; D uncertain. The CDR3 length is 13 residues. In germline, CDR1 is LNHDA, CDR2 SQIVND (reference sequence). V was clipped by 4 bases and J by 0 bases, with 7 bases between them. The CDR3 DNA reads as TGTGCCAGTAGTAAGTCAGGCTCCTACGAGCAGTACTTC. As protein: CASSKSGSYEQYF.

Here the CDR3 reads CASSLMLILGVDNEQFF. In nucleotides, the CDR3 is TGTGCCAGCAGCTTAATGCTCATCCTGGGTGTCGACAATGAGCAGTTCTTC. The V and J genes are TRBV7-9 and TRBJ2-1; D ambiguous. CDR1 and CDR2 (germline): SEHNR, FQNEAQ (reference sequence). The CDR3 is made up of 17 amino acids. The V end was cut by 2 bases, the J end by 5 bases, with 19 bases between.

The rearrangement joins TRBV7-2 to TRBJ2-7; no clear D gene. V was trimmed by 1 base and J by 6 bases, leaving 13 bases between them. The CDR3 has 14 residues. CDR1 and CDR2 from the germline V gene are SGHTA and FQGNSA. The DNA of the CDR3 is TGTGCCAGCAGCTTAGGTTATTTGGGGTCCGAGCAGTACTTC. As protein: CASSLGYLGSEQYF.

This chain links TRBV6-5 with TRBJ2-5; maybe TRBD1 (5 bases). The CDR3 sequence is 14 residues long. The V end lost 5 bases, the J end lost 3 bases, and 13 bases lay between the germline ends. Germline V CDR1 and CDR2: MNHEY, SVGAGI. The DNA of the CDR3 is TGTGCCAGCAGTAGGACACGAAGGGAAGAGACCCAGTACTTC. This encodes CASSRTRREETQYF.

The rearrangement uses TRBV6-1 and TRBJ2-4; D call uncertain. Germline V gene sequence: CDR1 MNHNS, CDR2 SASEGT. The CDR3 covers 13 residues. Trimming left V 6 bases short and J 6 bases short, with 12 bases between. CDR3 residues: CASRFIGGNIQYF. The CDR3 DNA is TGTGCCAGCAGGTTCATAGGTGGAAACATTCAGTACTTC.

This chain connects TRBV7-2 to TRBJ2-7; unclear D gene. In germline, CDR1 is SGHTA, CDR2 FQGNSA. The CDR3 extends over 12 amino acids. V lost 7 bases, J lost 2 bases, and 9 bases lay in between. The CDR3 sequence is CASISEAYEQYF. In nucleotides, the CDR3 is TGTGCCAGCATAAGCGAAGCCTACGAGCAGTACTTC.

The V and J genes are TRBV5-5 and TRBJ1-3, with no clear D. The CDR3 covers 13 residues. Germline CDR1 reads SGHKS; CDR2 reads YYEKEE (reference sequence). Trimming shortened V by 4 bases and J by 3 bases, and 8 bases separated the two germline ends. The CDR3 DNA is TGTGCCAGCAGCGATGTAGTTGGAAACACCATATATTTT. Its translation: CASSDVVGNTIYF. The full variable domain, in which reference TRBV5-5 and TRBJ1-3 provide the parts outside the CDR3, is DAGVTQSPTHLIKTRGQQVTLRCSPISGHKSVSWYQQVLGQGPQFIFQYYEKEERGRGNFPDRFSARQFPNYSSELNVNALLLGDSALYLCASSDVVGNTIYFGEGSWLTVV.

The chain carries TRBV9 and TRBJ2-1; 12 bases map to TRBD2. Germline CDR1 and CDR2: SGDLS and YYNGEE. The CDR3 contains 17 residues. V lost 1 base and J lost 5; bases outside the gene matches: 7. CDR3 sequence: CASSVNPLAGGNNEQFF. CDR3 DNA sequence: TGTGCCAGCAGCGTAAATCCCCTAGCGGGAGGGAACAATGAGCAGTTCTTC.

The chain couples TRBV2 to TRBJ2-1; 7 nucleotides match TRBD1. V shed 6 bases and J 4 bases; nucleotides not matched to a gene: 3. The CDR3 is 13 amino acids. Germline CDR1 SNHLY, CDR2 FYNNEI. The CDR3 sequence is CASRETGYNEQFF. The CDR3 DNA follows: TGTGCCAGCAGGGAGACAGGGTACAATGAGCAGTTCTTC.

The chain uses TRBV29-1 and TRBJ1-2; D call uncertain. This CDR3 spans 12 amino acids. CDR1 is SQVTM, CDR2 ANQGSEA, per germline. The ends were cut back, 3 bases at V and 8 bases at J, with 13 bases in the middle. The CDR3 DNA reads as TGCAGCGTTGACCCGGGGTTGGAAGGCTACACCTTC. Residues: CSVDPGLEGYTF.

V and J are TRBV6-6 and TRBJ1-1, with D unclear. This CDR3 is built from 16 residues. The V end was cut by 7 bases, the J end by 2 bases, with 20 bases between. Per germline, CDR1 MNHNY and CDR2 SVGAGI (reference sequence). DNA of the CDR3: TGTGCCAGCATCTCCGCTGGATATGTGGATAACACTGAAGCTTTCTTT. Amino acid sequence: CASISAGYVDNTEAFF.

This chain joins TRBV5-1 and TRBJ2-2; 12 positions agree with TRBD1. This CDR3 has 16 amino acids. Germline values: CDR1 SGHRS, CDR2 YFSETQ. V lost 1 base to trimming and J lost 7 bases; unmatched junction nucleotides: 5. The CDR3 sequence: CASSLPGTGGYGELFF. The CDR3 DNA follows: TGCGCCAGCAGCTTGCCCGGGACAGGGGGCTACGGGGAGCTGTTTTTT.

This clone occurred a few times. The CDR3 reads CASRTSNTDTQYF. The CDR3 bases are TGTGCCAGTCGGACTAGCAACACAGATACGCAGTATTTT. The chain couples TRBV13 to TRBJ2-3; 8 bases fit TRBD2. V shed 9 bases and J 2 bases; nucleotides not matched to a gene: 4. The CDR3 consists of 13 residues. Germline loops: CDR1 PRHDT, CDR2 FYEKMQ (reference sequence).

The J gene is TRBJ2-5, the V gene TRBV28, with TRBD2 matching over 7 bases. Germline loops: CDR1 MDHEN, CDR2 SYDVKM. The CDR3 length is 14 residues. V lost 3 bases, J lost 0 bases, and 1 base stayed unmatched. CDR3: CASSLGGNQETQYF. CDR3 DNA: TGTGCCAGCAGTTTGGGGGGGAACCAAGAGACCCAGTACTTC.

The chain recombines TRBV7-8 with TRBJ1-1; D gene uncertain. Trimming removed 1 base at V and 1 base at J, with 10 bases between. Germline-derived CDR1 and CDR2 are SGHVS and FQNEAQ. CDR3 length: 15 amino acids. CDR3 DNA sequence: TGTGCCAGCAGCTTAGTCGGGTCTCCGAACACTGAAGCTTTCTTT. Protein sequence: CASSLVGSPNTEAFF.

This sequence joins TRBV5-1 and TRBJ1-3; TRBD1 might be the D (6 bases). From germline, CDR1 is SGHRS and CDR2 YFSETQ. Trimming pared 5 bases from V and 2 bases from J, leaving 14 bases between. This CDR3 is built from 15 residues. CDR3 nucleotides: TGCGCCAGCAGTGAGGGGGAGTTCACTGGAAACACCATATATTTT. It encodes CASSEGEFTGNTIYF.

The V gene is TRBV5-1, the J gene TRBJ2-7; D tentatively fits TRBD1 or TRBD2 (5 bases each). Per the germline V gene, CDR1 is SGHRS and CDR2 is YFSETQ. V lost 1 base, J lost 3 bases, and 17 bases lay in between. The CDR3 spans 16 residues. The CDR3 bases are TGCGCCAGCAGCTTGCAAGGTGGGGATGGGGGCTACGAGCAGTACTTC. Translating it yields CASSLQGGDGGYEQYF.

This chain links TRBV4-2 with TRBJ2-2; maybe TRBD2 (6 bases). Trimming removed 0 bases at V and 7 bases at J, with 12 bases between. The CDR3 covers 15 residues. Germline loops: CDR1 LGHNA, CDR2 YNFKEQ. The chain's CDR3 is CASSQEGGGVGELFF. Written as DNA, the CDR3 is TGTGCCAGCAGCCAAGAAGGCGGAGGGGTCGGGGAGCTGTTTTTT.

This chain uses TRBV13 with TRBJ2-6, with no clear D. Germline lookup yields CDR1 PRHDT and CDR2 FYEKMQ (reference sequence). The CDR3 runs 15 residues. V was trimmed by 4 bases and J by 1 base, leaving 8 bases between them. CDR3 nucleotides: TGTGCCAGCAGCTCAGAAGGGTCTGGGGCCAACGTCCTGACTTTC. Translating gives CASSSEGSGANVLTF.

The chain combines TRBV27 with TRBJ2-1, with 8 positions matching TRBD1. CDR3 size: 15 residues. Germline values: CDR1 MNHEY, CDR2 SMNVEV (reference sequence). J lost 7 bases, V lost 2 bases, and 7 bases had no gene match. The CDR3 reads CASSLDRGLQNEQFF. The CDR3 DNA is TGTGCCAGCAGTTTAGACAGGGGCCTCCAAAATGAGCAGTTCTTC.

The chain couples TRBV19 to TRBJ2-2, with TRBD2 matching 8 bases. Per the germline V gene, CDR1 is LNHDA and CDR2 is SQIVND (reference sequence). There are 16 residues in the CDR3. Trimming took 10 bases from V and 0 from J; bases not matched to a gene: 10. The CDR3 bases are TGTGCCACTAACAGGCGGGGGGCCTCGAACACCGGGGAGCTGTTTTTT. It yields the protein CATNRRGASNTGELFF.

The chain joins TRBV5-5 to TRBJ1-3, with a weak D call TRBD1 (6 bases). This CDR3 is 15 amino acids long. Trimming removed 0 bases at V and 3 bases at J, with 10 bases between. Germline V gene data show CDR1 as SGHKS and CDR2 as YYEKEE (reference sequence). This chain's CDR3 is CASSLAGTHGNTIYF. CDR3 coding DNA: TGTGCCAGCAGCTTGGCCGGGACACATGGAAACACCATATATTTT. Together with reference TRBV5-5 and TRBJ1-3, the CDR3 gives the full variable domain: DAGVTQSPTHLIKTRGQQVTLRCSPISGHKSVSWYQQVLGQGPQFIFQYYEKEERGRGNFPDRFSARQFPNYSSELNVNALLLGDSALYLCASSLAGTHGNTIYFGEGSWLTVV.

The chain uses TRBV7-6 and TRBJ1-2, with TRBD1 identical over 8 bases. Trimming cost V 5 bases and J 6 bases; bases outside gene matches: 8. Germline V gives CDR1 SGHVS, CDR2 FNYEAQ. This CDR3 has 14 amino acids. In nucleotides, the CDR3 is TGTGCCAGCAGCCTGACAGGGGCGAAGGATGGCTACACCTTC. Translating gives CASSLTGAKDGYTF.

The chain is built from TRBV19 and TRBJ2-2; 7 bases fit TRBD2. Germline CDR1 reads LNHDA; CDR2 reads SQIVND (reference sequence). There are 14 residues in the CDR3. After removal of 8 bases from V and 3 bases from J, the junction contained 6 bases not matched to a gene. The CDR3 DNA sequence: TGTGCCAGTGGGGCGGGAGTGTACACCGGGGAGCTGTTTTTT. Translating it yields CASGAGVYTGELFF.

The chain links TRBV18 to TRBJ2-1; 8 bases align to TRBD1. The CDR3 has 15 residues. The germline V gene encodes CDR1 KGHSH and CDR2 LQKENI. Trimming at V came to 0 bases and at J to 8 bases, leaving 6 bases not matched to a gene. Here the CDR3 reads CASSPPATGAYEQFF. CDR3 nucleotide sequence: TGTGCCAGCTCACCACCCGCGACAGGGGCGTATGAGCAGTTCTTC.

V usage is TRBV19 and J usage is TRBJ2-2; the D gene is possibly TRBD1 (6 bases). The CDR3 has 14 amino acids. The ends were cut back, 7 bases at V and 6 bases at J, with 15 bases in the middle. The germline V gene encodes CDR1 LNHDA and CDR2 SQIVND (reference sequence). The CDR3 nucleotides read TGTGCCAGTAAGGGGGTAGCCATATCCGGGGAGCTGTTTTTT. Protein sequence: CASKGVAISGELFF. Filled out from reference TRBV19 and TRBJ2-2, the complete variable domain reads DGGITQSPKYLFRKEGQNVTLSCEQNLNHDAMYWYRQDPGQGLRLIYYSQIVNDFQKGDIAEGYSVSREKKESFPLTVTSAQKNPTAFYLCASKGVAISGELFFGEGSRLTVL.

The chain uses TRBV9 and TRBJ2-5; no reliable D call. The CDR3 is 14 residues long. Germline-derived CDR1 and CDR2 are SGDLS and YYNGEE. The V gene lost 1 base and the J gene lost 5 bases, with 12 bases spanning the gap. CDR3 protein: CASSVRSQMETQYF. The CDR3 nucleotides are TGTGCCAGCAGCGTACGATCGCAGATGGAGACCCAGTACTTC.